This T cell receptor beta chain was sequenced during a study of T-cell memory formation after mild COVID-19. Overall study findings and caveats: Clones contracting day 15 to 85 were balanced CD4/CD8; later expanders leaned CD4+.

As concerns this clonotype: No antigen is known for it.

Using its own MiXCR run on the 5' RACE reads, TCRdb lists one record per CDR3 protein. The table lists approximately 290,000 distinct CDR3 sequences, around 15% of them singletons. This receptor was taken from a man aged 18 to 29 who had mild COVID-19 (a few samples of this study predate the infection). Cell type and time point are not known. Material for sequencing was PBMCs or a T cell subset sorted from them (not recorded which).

Here the CDR3 DNA reads TGCAGCGTGGGAGATTATGGCTATGGCTACACCTTC. Its protein product is CSVGDYGYGYTF. The chain employs TRBV29-1 and TRBJ1-2; D gene unclear. Germline V gives CDR1 SQVTM, CDR2 ANQGSEA. The V end was cut by 6 bases, the J end by 4 bases, with 12 bases between. The CDR3 is 12 residues long.